The present TCR beta chain was sequenced within a study of OX40 agonist ivuxolimab in advanced cancers. As for the study in general: The patients received ivuxolimab by intravenous route every 2 weeks at 0.01 to 10 mg/kg.

Assay: immunoSEQ multiplex PCR; the TCRdb copy retains only in-frame clones and omits some. This sample has 65,000 to 85,000 clones, with more than 85% found just once. Trimming cost V 4 bases and J 5 bases; bases outside gene matches: 5. The CDR3 length is 14 residues. In germline, CDR1 is SGHRS, CDR2 YFSETQ. Study observations and caveats: Expanded clones were, on average, more numerous in CD8+ T cells than in CD4+.

The table lists this clone with a count of one. The antigen is unknown. V gene TRBV5-1 combines with J gene TRBJ2-7, with 11 bases fitting TRBD1. The receptor's source is an adult with an advanced solid tumor such as melanoma, head and neck, liver or kidney cancer. Sequenced here: CD4+ or CD8+ T cells sorted from blood, sampled in a trial of the OX40 agonist ivuxolimab. The CDR3 spells CASSPGQGGHEQYF. DNA of the CDR3: TGCGCCAGCAGCCCGGGACAGGGGGGGCACGAGCAGTACTTC.